This T cell receptor (beta chain) was sequenced for a study of beta chain features in type 1 diabetes. Isolated RNA was reverse transcribed in full, so expressed TCRB transcripts were sequenced. Sequencing was performed with immunoSEQ multiplex PCR; in TCRdb, only in-frame clones are kept and a portion is missing. Found here are 300,000 to 400,000 clones, roughly 13% of them singletons; the top ten hold approximately 0.015%. Germline V CDR1 and CDR2: LNHDA, SQIVND (reference sequence). The CDR3 spans 13 residues. The V end lost 3 bases, the J end lost 3 bases, and 8 bases lay between the germline ends. Every donor had blood drawn once into heparin, roughly 0.11 L on average.

The chain joins TRBV19 to TRBJ1-1; D not resolved. The TCR sequence derives from a man younger than 35 in good health. The sequenced sample consisted of naive CD4+ T cells from blood. The CDR3 DNA follows: TGTGCCAGTAGTATTAATCCCTACACTGAAGCTTTCTTT. Its protein product is CASSINPYTEAFF.